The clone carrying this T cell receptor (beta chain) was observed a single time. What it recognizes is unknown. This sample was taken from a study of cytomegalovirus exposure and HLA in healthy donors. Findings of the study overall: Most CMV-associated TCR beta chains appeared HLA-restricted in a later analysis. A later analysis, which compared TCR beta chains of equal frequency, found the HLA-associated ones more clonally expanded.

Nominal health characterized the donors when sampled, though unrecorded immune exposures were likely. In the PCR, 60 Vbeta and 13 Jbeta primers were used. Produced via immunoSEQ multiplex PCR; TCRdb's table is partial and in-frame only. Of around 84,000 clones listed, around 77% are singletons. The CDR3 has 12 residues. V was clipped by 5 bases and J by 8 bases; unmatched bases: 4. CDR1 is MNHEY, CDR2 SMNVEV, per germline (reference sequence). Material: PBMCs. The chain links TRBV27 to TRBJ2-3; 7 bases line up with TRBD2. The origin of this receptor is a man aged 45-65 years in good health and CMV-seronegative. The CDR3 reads CASSNPSGTQYF. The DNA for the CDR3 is TGTGCCAGCAGTAATCCTAGCGGTACGCAGTATTTT.